These T cell receptor beta chains were read from a single sample in a study of T-cell reconstitution after alpha-beta-depleted transplantation in children. TCRdb called the PCR reads again in MiXCR, with one record for every CDR3 protein. The sample records about 110,000 distinct CDR3 sequences, almost 6.5% being singletons. This specimen consisted of PBMCs, mostly from graft donor cells, obtained 360 days after TCRalphabeta/CD19-depleted stem cell transplant. The receptors shown here come from a male patient between 2 and 15 years old who had a stem cell transplant for acute lymphoblastic leukemia, so the T cells may come from the graft donor. Both conserved end residues are part of each CDR3. Fields, in order: V gene, D gene, clone size, J gene, CDR3 protein, CDR3 DNA. A D gene is named only where the DNA matches it firmly. Size values are once, few and many counts, or a class for expanded clones, and some rows have none.

V: TRBV20-1; D: TRBD2; size: NA; J: TRBJ2-3; CDR3: CSARDEGTSGSEGTDTQYF; DNA: TGCAGTGCTAGAGATGAAGGGACTAGCGGGAGTGAGGGCACAGATACGCAGTATTTT
V: TRBV11-2; D: TRBD2; size: few; J: TRBJ2-4; CDR3: CASSLDRSSGRPNIQYF; DNA: TGTGCCAGCAGCTTAGATCGGAGTAGCGGGAGGCCGAACATTCAGTACTTC
V: TRBV4-3; D: NA; size: many; J: TRBJ1-1; CDR3: CASSQDWATEAFF; DNA: TGCGCCAGCAGCCAAGATTGGGCCACTGAAGCTTTCTTT
V: TRBV11-3; D: NA; size: NA; J: TRBJ2-1; CDR3: CASSASRIYNEQFF; DNA: TGTGCCAGCAGCGCCAGCAGGATCTACAATGAGCAGTTCTTC
V: TRBV7-6; D: TRBD2; size: NA; J: TRBJ2-7; CDR3: CASSLLVFGRVNEQYF; DNA: TGTGCCAGCAGCTTACTTGTCTTCGGGAGGGTAAACGAGCAGTACTTC
V: TRBV29-1; D: NA; size: NA; J: TRBJ2-5; CDR3: CSAALVGETQYF; DNA: TGCAGCGCAGCTTTAGTAGGGGAGACCCAGTACTTC
V: TRBV27; D: NA; size: many; J: TRBJ2-7; CDR3: CASRIVGGYEQYF; DNA: TGTGCCAGCAGAATCGTTGGGGGATACGAGCAGTACTTC
V: TRBV6-5; D: NA; size: few; J: TRBJ2-3; CDR3: CASSLAAYLDTQYF; DNA: TGTGCCAGCAGCTTAGCGGCGTATTTAGATACGCAGTATTTT
V: TRBV6-2/TRBV6-3; D: NA; size: many; J: TRBJ1-2; CDR3: CASTPGPYGYTF; DNA: TGTGCCAGCACCCCGGGGCCCTATGGCTACACCTTC
V: TRBV9; D: NA; size: many; J: TRBJ2-7; CDR3: CASSGRTRPYEQYF; DNA: TGTGCCAGCAGCGGGAGGACACGGCCCTACGAGCAGTACTTC
V: TRBV27; D: NA; size: many; J: TRBJ2-7; CDR3: CASSLSRGLLYEQYF; DNA: TGTGCCAGCAGTTTATCGCGGGGACTGTTGTACGAGCAGTACTTC
V: TRBV20-1; D: TRBD1; size: NA; J: TRBJ2-5; CDR3: CSAREYPGQKETQYF; DNA: TGCAGTGCTAGGGAATATCCGGGACAGAAAGAGACCCAGTACTTC
V: TRBV2; D: TRBD2; size: few; J: TRBJ2-1; CDR3: CASGGGEGHEQFF; DNA: TGTGCCAGCGGCGGCGGGGAGGGCCATGAGCAGTTCTTC
V: TRBV6-2/TRBV6-3; D: NA; size: many; J: TRBJ2-7; CDR3: CASQLHRYEQYF; DNA: TGTGCCAGCCAGTTACACCGCTACGAGCAGTACTTC
V: TRBV20-1; D: TRBD1; size: NA; J: TRBJ2-3; CDR3: CSAGQGADTQYF; DNA: TGCAGTGCTGGACAGGGGGCAGATACGCAGTATTTT
V: TRBV7-9; D: TRBD2; size: many; J: TRBJ2-5; CDR3: CASSSGLAGIETQYF; DNA: TGTGCCAGCAGCTCGGGACTAGCGGGGATAGAGACCCAGTACTTC
V: TRBV24-1; D: NA; size: many; J: TRBJ2-6; CDR3: CATSDFPGSGANVLTF; DNA: TGTGCCACCAGTGATTTTCCCGGGTCTGGGGCCAACGTCCTGACTTTC
V: TRBV28; D: NA; size: many; J: TRBJ2-3; CDR3: CASSLVGRGADTQYF; DNA: TGTGCCAGCAGTTTAGTGGGTAGGGGGGCAGATACGCAGTATTTT
V: TRBV27; D: TRBD1; size: NA; J: TRBJ2-2; CDR3: CASSSWTGVTGELFF; DNA: TGTGCCAGCAGTTCGTGGACAGGGGTGACCGGGGAGCTGTTTTTT
V: TRBV3-1; D: NA; size: few; J: TRBJ1-2; CDR3: CASSHLWTDGYGYTF; DNA: TGTGCCAGCAGCCATCTTTGGACAGATGGGTATGGCTACACCTTC
V: TRBV6-1; D: NA; size: few; J: TRBJ2-7; CDR3: CASRGQWGHYEQYF; DNA: TGTGCCAGCAGAGGACAGTGGGGCCACTACGAGCAGTACTTC
V: TRBV5-5; D: NA; size: many; J: TRBJ2-2; CDR3: CASSRRGDTGELFF; DNA: TGTGCCAGCAGCCGAAGGGGGGACACCGGGGAGCTGTTTTTT
V: TRBV6-5; D: NA; size: many; J: TRBJ1-1; CDR3: CASSYGPNTEAFF; DNA: TGTGCCAGCAGTTACGGCCCTAACACTGAAGCTTTCTTT
V: TRBV6-1; D: NA; size: many; J: TRBJ2-6; CDR3: CASRASSGANVLTF; DNA: TGTGCCAGCAGGGCGAGCTCTGGGGCCAACGTCCTGACTTTC
V: TRBV15; D: NA; size: many; J: TRBJ1-5; CDR3: CATSRDRRTVGDQPQHF; DNA: TGTGCCACCAGCAGAGATAGAAGGACAGTGGGCGATCAGCCCCAGCATTTT
V: TRBV5-1; D: TRBD1; size: NA; J: TRBJ1-5; CDR3: CASSPGQGRQPQHF; DNA: TGCGCCAGCAGCCCTGGACAGGGGCGTCAGCCCCAGCATTTT
V: TRBV20-1; D: NA; size: many; J: TRBJ1-5; CDR3: CSPLKENQPQHF; DNA: TGCAGTCCCCTTAAGGAAAATCAGCCCCAGCATTTT
V: TRBV27; D: TRBD1; size: few; J: TRBJ2-7; CDR3: CASRQGLYEQYF; DNA: TGTGCCAGCAGACAGGGGCTCTACGAGCAGTACTTC
V: TRBV28; D: NA; size: few; J: TRBJ1-2; CDR3: CASSLRSITGYTF; DNA: TGTGCCAGCAGTTTAAGGTCAATTACGGGCTACACCTTC
V: TRBV4-3; D: TRBD1; size: many; J: TRBJ2-7; CDR3: CASSDRQGSTYEQYF; DNA: TGCGCCAGCAGCGACCGACAGGGAAGTACCTACGAGCAGTACTTC
V: TRBV12-5; D: NA; size: many; J: TRBJ2-1; CDR3: CASGLAGRREQFF; DNA: TGTGCTAGTGGTTTGGCGGGACGGCGGGAGCAGTTCTTC
V: TRBV6-1; D: TRBD2; size: NA; J: TRBJ2-2; CDR3: CASSAGTSSTGELFF; DNA: TGTGCCAGCAGCGCCGGGACTAGCAGCACCGGGGAGCTGTTTTTT
V: TRBV9; D: TRBD2; size: NA; J: TRBJ2-2; CDR3: CASSMLAGPTGELFF; DNA: TGTGCCAGCAGCATGCTAGCGGGCCCCACCGGGGAGCTGTTTTTT